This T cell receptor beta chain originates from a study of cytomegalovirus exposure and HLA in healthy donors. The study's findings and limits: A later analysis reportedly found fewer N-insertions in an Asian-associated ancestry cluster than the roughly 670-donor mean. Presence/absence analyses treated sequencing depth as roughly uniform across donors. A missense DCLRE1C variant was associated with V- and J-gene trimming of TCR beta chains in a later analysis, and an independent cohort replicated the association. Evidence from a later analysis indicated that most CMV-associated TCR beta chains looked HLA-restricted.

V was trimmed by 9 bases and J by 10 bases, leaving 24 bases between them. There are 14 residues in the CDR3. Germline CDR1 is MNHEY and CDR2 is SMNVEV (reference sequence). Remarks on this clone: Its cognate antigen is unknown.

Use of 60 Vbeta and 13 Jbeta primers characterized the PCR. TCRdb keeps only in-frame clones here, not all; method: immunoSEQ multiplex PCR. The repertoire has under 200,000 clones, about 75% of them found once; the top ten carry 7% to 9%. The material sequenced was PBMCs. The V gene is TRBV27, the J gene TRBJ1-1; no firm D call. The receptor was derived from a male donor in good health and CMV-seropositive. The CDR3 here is CASPKAVKPGGAFF. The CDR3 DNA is TGTGCCAGTCCAAAGGCGGTCAAGCCCGGAGGAGCTTTCTTT.